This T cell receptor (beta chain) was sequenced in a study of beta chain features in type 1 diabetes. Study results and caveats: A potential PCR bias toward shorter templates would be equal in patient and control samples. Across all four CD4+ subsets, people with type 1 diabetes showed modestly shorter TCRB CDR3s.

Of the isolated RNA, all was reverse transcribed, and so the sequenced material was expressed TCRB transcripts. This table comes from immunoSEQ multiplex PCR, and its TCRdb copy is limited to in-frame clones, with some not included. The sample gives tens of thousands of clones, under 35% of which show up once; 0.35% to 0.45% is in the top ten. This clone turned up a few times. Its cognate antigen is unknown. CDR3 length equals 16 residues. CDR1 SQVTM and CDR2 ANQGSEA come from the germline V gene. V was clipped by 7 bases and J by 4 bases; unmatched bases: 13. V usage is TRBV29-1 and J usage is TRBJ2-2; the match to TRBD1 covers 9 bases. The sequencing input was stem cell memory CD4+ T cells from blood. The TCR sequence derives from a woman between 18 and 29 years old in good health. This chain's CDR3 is CSATRAGQGFTGELFF. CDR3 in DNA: TGCAGCGCTACAAGGGCGGGACAGGGTTTCACCGGGGAGCTGTTTTTT.